Below are 10 T cell receptor beta chains sequenced from a single sample in a study of lymphopenia after photon versus proton radiotherapy. Libraries were prepared by immunoSEQ multiplex PCR; TCRdb keeps only in-frame clonotypes and omits some of them. This table has around 55,000 clones, around 85% appearing once. Specimen: peripheral blood, collected from a patient treated with proton-based radiotherapy. The receptors stem from a man aged 60-69 years with pancreatic cancer.

This clone was recorded once. This chain joins TRBV28 and TRBJ2-7; the D gene is possibly TRBD2 (5 bases). With 8 bases removed from V and 2 bases from J, the gap between germline ends came to 16 bases. The CDR3 contains 14 residues. The germline V gene has CDR1 MDHEN and CDR2 SYDVKM. The CDR3 spells CASCGPPRAYEQYF. As DNA, the CDR3 is TGTGCCAGCTGCGGACCGCCGCGGGCCTACGAGCAGTACTTC.

The V call is TRBV5-1, the J call TRBJ2-2; the match to TRBD1 covers 8 bases. The DNA end is more similar to TRBJ1-3, so the J call may be wrong. The CDR3 is 17 residues long. CDR1 SGHRS and CDR2 YFSETQ come from the germline V gene. CDR3 amino acids: CASSPRQGLDSGNTIYF. The CDR3 DNA follows: TGCGCCAGCAGCCCGAGACAGGGGCTAGACTCTGGAAACACCATATATTTT.

This chain connects TRBV28 to TRBJ1-5, with D possibly being TRBD1 (6 bases). Germline CDR1 MDHEN, CDR2 SYDVKM. The CDR3 sequence is 14 residues long. V lost 5 bases, J lost 6 bases, and 14 bases lay in between. The CDR3 reads CASSPSQGTQPQHF. Written as DNA, the CDR3 is TGTGCCAGCAGTCCCTCACAGGGCACTCAGCCCCAGCATTTT.

V is TRBV6-1 and J is TRBJ1-1; maybe TRBD1 (6 bases). V lost 4 bases, J lost 5 bases, and 11 bases lay in between. Per the germline V gene, CDR1 is MNHNS and CDR2 is SASEGT. There are 13 residues in the CDR3. The CDR3 DNA sequence: TGTGCCAGCAGTGTAGGGGGGGGAACTGAAGCTTTCTTT. Amino acids: CASSVGGGTEAFF.

The chain couples TRBV28 to TRBJ1-1; possibly TRBD1 for D (5 bases). V was pared by 9 bases and J by 5 bases, with 16 bases between. Germline loops: CDR1 MDHEN, CDR2 SYDVKM. The CDR3 totals 13 residues. This chain's CDR3 is CASFPHGGTEAFF. In DNA form, the CDR3 reads TGTGCCAGTTTTCCTCACGGGGGGACTGAAGCTTTCTTT.

The chain employs TRBV30 and TRBJ1-2, with a tentative D call TRBD1 (6 bases). V lost 1 base to trimming and J lost 8 bases, with 20 bases between them. The CDR3 contains 15 residues. Germline CDR1 is GTSNPN and CDR2 is SVGIG (reference sequence). The CDR3 DNA reads TGTGCCTGGAGTGGGCTGTCCCAAGGGGGGACAGGCTACACCTTC. Protein product: CAWSGLSQGGTGYTF. The whole variable domain, filled in from reference TRBV30 and TRBJ1-2, reads SQTIHQWPATLVQPVGSPLSLECTVEGTSNPNLYWYRQAAGRGLQLLFYSVGIGQISSEVPQNLSASRPQDRQFILSSKKLLLSDSGFYLCAWSGLSQGGTGYTFGSGTRLTVV.

This clone has only one observation. This rearrangement joins TRBV11-2 to TRBJ2-7, with D maybe TRBD2 (6 bases). V gave up 5 bases and J gave up 7 bases, with 15 bases separating them. The CDR3 consists of 13 residues. Germline V lookup: CDR1 SGHAT, CDR2 FQNNGV. The CDR3 reads CASSPLFSGEQYF. In nucleotides, the CDR3 is TGTGCCAGCAGCCCCCTGTTCAGCGGGGAGCAGTACTTC. The variable domain in full, completed from reference TRBV11-2 and TRBJ2-7, reads EAGVAQSPRYKIIEKRQSVAFWCNPISGHATLYWYQQILGQGPKLLIQFQNNGVVDDSQLPKDRFSAERLKGVDSTLKIQPAKLEDSAVYLCASSPLFSGEQYFGPGTRLTVT.

This clone was seen just once. This sequence joins TRBV5-4 and TRBJ1-5; D not resolved. Trimming took off 4 bases at V and 4 bases at J, with 15 bases between the two ends. The CDR3 runs 15 residues. Germline V CDR1 and CDR2: SGHNT, YYREEE (reference sequence). The CDR3 region is CASSLDFLGNQPQHF. The CDR3 bases are TGTGCCAGCAGCCTCGACTTCTTAGGGAATCAGCCCCAGCATTTT.

V and J are TRBV9 and TRBJ2-5, with a possible D match to TRBD2 (5 bases). CDR1 and CDR2 (germline): SGDLS, YYNGEE. V gave up 0 bases and J gave up 3 bases, with 9 bases separating them. This CDR3 has 14 amino acids. The chain's CDR3 is CASSVALAEETQYF. The DNA of the CDR3 is TGTGCCAGCAGCGTAGCCCTAGCTGAAGAGACCCAGTACTTC.

A single count supports this clone. The chain is built from TRBV5-1 and TRBJ2-7; 9 bases are a match to TRBD2. After removal of 4 bases from V and 3 bases from J, the junction contained 8 bases not matched to a gene. Per the germline V gene, CDR1 is SGHRS and CDR2 is YFSETQ. CDR3 length: 15 amino acids. CDR3 amino acids: CASSPTSGRVYEQYF. CDR3 sequence (DNA): TGCGCCAGCAGCCCCACTAGCGGGCGGGTCTACGAGCAGTACTTC.